This passage covers 7 T cell receptor beta chains from one sample sequenced in a study of T-cell reconstitution after alpha-beta-depleted transplantation in children. TCRbeta library preparation incorporated unique molecular identifiers. TCRdb called the PCR reads again in MiXCR, with one record for every CDR3 protein. The sample has fewer than 700,000 distinct CDR3 sequences; under 15% are singletons. The material sequenced was PBMCs, mostly from graft donor cells, taken 360 days after TCRalphabeta/CD19-depleted stem cell transplant. The receptors come from a male patient younger than 18 who had a stem cell transplant for acute myeloid leukemia, so the T cells may come from the graft donor.

The chain carries TRBV6-1 and TRBJ1-2; D gene ambiguous. This CDR3 spans 14 amino acids. V gave up 6 bases and J gave up 3 bases, with 14 bases separating them. Germline V gene sequence: CDR1 MNHNS, CDR2 SASEGT. CDR3 sequence (DNA): TGTGCCAGCAGCTCTGACTGGAGAGACTATGGCTACACCTTC. This gives the protein CASSSDWRDYGYTF.

The genes are TRBV12-3 or TRBV12-4 and TRBJ1-3; no definite D call. CDR3 length: 12 residues. The germline V and J ends were trimmed by 3 bases and 11 bases, with 11 bases remaining between them. The CDR3 region has the DNA TGTGCCAGCAGTTTCCGTCAACACGCCATATATTTT. Encoded protein: CASSFRQHAIYF.

This clonotype was observed many times. V gene TRBV7-9 combines with J gene TRBJ1-4; D unresolved. Germline CDR1 reads SEHNR; CDR2 reads FQNEAQ (reference sequence). V lost 0 bases and J 3 bases, leaving 8 bases between the germline ends. This CDR3 is built from 15 residues. DNA of the CDR3: TGTGCCAGCAGCTTAGCGTTGGGTGCTAATGAAAAACTGTTTTTT. This translates into CASSLALGANEKLFF. Variable domain in full (rest from reference TRBV7-9 and TRBJ1-4): DTGVSQNPRHKITKRGQNVTFRCDPISEHNRLYWYRQTLGQGPEFLTYFQNEAQLEKSRLLSDRFSAERPKGSFSTLEIQRTEQGDSAMYLCASSLALGANEKLFFGSGTQLSVL.

The chain employs TRBV20-1 and TRBJ2-7; unclear D gene. This CDR3 contains 15 residues. In germline, CDR1 is DFQATT, CDR2 SNEGSKA (reference sequence). V lost 5 bases and J lost 3, with 20 bases in between. CDR3 residues: CSASRRTQTLYEQYF. The CDR3 nucleotides are TGCAGTGCTTCGAGACGGACCCAAACCCTCTACGAGCAGTACTTC.

This clonotype was detected ten times or more. The chain employs TRBV18 and TRBJ2-7; possible D gene TRBD1, 5 bases. V was cut by 5 bases and J by 2 bases, with 10 bases left in between. The CDR3 sequence is 13 residues long. CDR1 KGHSH and CDR2 LQKENI come from the germline V gene. CDR3 in amino acids: CASSSTTAYEQYF. As DNA, the CDR3 is TGTGCCAGCTCATCGACGACAGCCTACGAGCAGTACTTC.

At least ten counts were recorded for this clonotype. The chain joins TRBV10-3 to TRBJ2-1, with D possibly matching TRBD1 (5 bases). Looked up from germline, CDR1 is ENHRY and CDR2 is SYGVKD. The CDR3 sequence is 14 residues long. The V end was cut by 5 bases, the J end by 4 bases, with 12 bases between. DNA for the CDR3: TGTGCCATCAGTCCCAGGGTAGGGTACAATGAGCAGTTCTTC. It is translated as CAISPRVGYNEQFF.

This clonotype was counted ten times or more. The chain joins TRBV10-3 to TRBJ2-1; either TRBD1 or TRBD2 may fit D (6 bases each). The CDR3 runs 17 residues. The germline CDR1 and CDR2 sequences are ENHRY and SYGVKD. Trimming took off 0 bases at V and 2 bases at J, with 14 bases between the two ends. CDR3 region: CAISESKGGVTYNEQFF. The CDR3 coding sequence is TGTGCCATCAGTGAGTCGAAGGGGGGAGTTACCTACAATGAGCAGTTCTTC.